Each of the 22 T cell receptor beta chains below was sequenced from the same sample in a study of beta chain features in type 1 diabetes. The entirety of the isolated RNA underwent reverse transcription, so expressed TCRB transcripts were sequenced. Profiling relied on immunoSEQ multiplex PCR, and the TCRdb table lists in-frame clones only, not all of them. The sample carries roughly 330,000 clones, approximately 9.9% recorded once. The sequenced sample was naive CD4+ T cells from blood. The origin of the receptors is a woman aged 30 to 39 in good health.

This clone was seen a handful of times. The chain carries TRBV30 and TRBJ1-1; D is ambiguous. This CDR3 region has 14 residues. The germline gives CDR1 GTSNPN, CDR2 SVGIG (reference sequence). Trimming cost V 3 bases and J 5 bases, with 16 bases left between them. In DNA, the CDR3 is TGTGCCTGGAGGCCGGGAATCAGAGGTACTGAAGCTTTCTTT. Its translation is CAWRPGIRGTEAFF. The full variable domain, its missing parts supplied by reference TRBV30 and TRBJ1-1, is SQTIHQWPATLVQPVGSPLSLECTVEGTSNPNLYWYRQAAGRGLQLLFYSVGIGQISSEVPQNLSASRPQDRQFILSSKKLLLSDSGFYLCAWRPGIRGTEAFFGQGTRLTVV.

The chain couples TRBV7-9 to TRBJ2-3; unclear D gene. Germline loops: CDR1 SEHNR, CDR2 FQNEAQ (reference sequence). This CDR3 spans 9 amino acids. Trimming pared 9 bases from V and 9 bases from J, leaving 7 bases between. The CDR3 spells CARARTQYF. CDR3 nucleotides: TGTGCCAGGGCGAGGACGCAGTATTTT.

This clone was counted between two and nine times. The V call is TRBV19, the J call TRBJ2-1; D may be TRBD2 (6 bases). Germline assignment: CDR1 LNHDA and CDR2 SQIVND (reference sequence). With 4 bases removed from V and 0 bases from J, the gap between germline ends came to 10 bases. The CDR3 has 15 amino acids. Here the CDR3 reads CASSTSGSSYNEQFF. As DNA, the CDR3 is TGTGCCAGTAGTACGTCCGGGAGCTCCTACAATGAGCAGTTCTTC. Full variable domain (missing parts from reference TRBV19 and TRBJ2-1): DGGITQSPKYLFRKEGQNVTLSCEQNLNHDAMYWYRQDPGQGLRLIYYSQIVNDFQKGDIAEGYSVSREKKESFPLTVTSAQKNPTAFYLCASSTSGSSYNEQFFGPGTRLTVL.

V and J are TRBV11-3 and TRBJ2-1, with D unclear. V lost 4 bases and J lost 7, with 8 bases in between. The CDR3 runs to 12 residues. The germline gives CDR1 SGHNT, CDR2 YENEEA. The CDR3 sequence is CASSYRGNEQFF. As DNA, the CDR3 is TGTGCCAGCAGCTATAGAGGTAATGAGCAGTTCTTC.

This chain joins TRBV7-2 and TRBJ2-3, with TRBD1 matching 8 bases. CDR3 length: 16 amino acids. Trimming cost V 4 bases and J 2 bases; bases outside gene matches: 8. The germline V gene encodes CDR1 SGHTA and CDR2 FQGNSA. The CDR3 DNA is TGTGCCAGCAGCTCCCGACAGGGGACCCCCACAGATACGCAGTATTTT. Amino acid sequence: CASSSRQGTPTDTQYF.

The chain links TRBV28 to TRBJ2-1; D is unclear. The length of the CDR3 is 13 residues. The V and J ends lost 3 bases and 8 bases respectively, with 11 bases between them. Germline V gives CDR1 MDHEN, CDR2 SYDVKM. CDR3 sequence reads: CASSLGSLDEQFF. In nucleotides, the CDR3 is TGTGCCAGCAGTTTGGGCAGTCTCGATGAGCAGTTCTTC.

V gene TRBV7-3 combines with J gene TRBJ2-1, with D possibly TRBD2 on 7 matching bases. Germline V gives CDR1 SGHTA, CDR2 FQGTGA. V was trimmed by 3 bases and J by 9 bases, leaving 12 bases between them. The CDR3 contains 13 residues. DNA of the CDR3: TGTGCCAGCAGCTTGGGGGGGCCGGGTGAGCAGTTCTTC. It specifies CASSLGGPGEQFF.

The chain employs TRBV5-1 and TRBJ2-2, with 8 nucleotides matching TRBD2. Germline trimming cut 2 bases from V and 1 base from J; bases unmatched to any gene: 10. Looked up from germline, CDR1 is SGHRS and CDR2 is YFSETQ. The CDR3 contains 18 residues. In nucleotides, the CDR3 is TGCGCCAGCAGCTTTAGACTAGCGAAAGAAGGGAACACCGGGGAGCTGTTTTTT. This sequence encodes CASSFRLAKEGNTGELFF. The complete variable domain, with remaining parts taken from reference TRBV5-1 and TRBJ2-2, reads KAGVTQTPRYLIKTRGQQVTLSCSPISGHRSVSWYQQTPGQGLQFLFEYFSETQRNKGNFPGRFSGRQFSNSRSEMNVSTLELGDSALYLCASSFRLAKEGNTGELFFGEGSRLTVL.

This clone was observed a few times. V usage is TRBV30 and J usage is TRBJ1-4; D may be TRBD1 (5 bases). V lost 5 bases to trimming and J lost 0 bases, with 13 bases between them. From germline, CDR1 is GTSNPN and CDR2 SVGIG (reference sequence). The CDR3 spans 15 residues. This CDR3 is CAWATGDATNEKLFF. CDR3 nucleotides: TGTGCCTGGGCAACAGGAGATGCAACTAATGAAAAACTGTTTTTT. Looking up the rest from reference TRBV30 and TRBJ1-4 gives the full variable domain: SQTIHQWPATLVQPVGSPLSLECTVEGTSNPNLYWYRQAAGRGLQLLFYSVGIGQISSEVPQNLSASRPQDRQFILSSKKLLLSDSGFYLCAWATGDATNEKLFFGSGTQLSVL.

The chain is built from TRBV27 and TRBJ2-5; tentative D call: TRBD1 (5 bases). V lost 6 bases and J 1 base, leaving 12 bases between the germline ends. CDR1 and CDR2 (germline): MNHEY, SMNVEV (reference sequence). The CDR3 runs to 14 residues. This chain's CDR3 is CASSWGTFQETQYF. CDR3 nucleotide sequence: TGTGCCAGCAGCTGGGGCACGTTCCAAGAGACCCAGTACTTC.

The chain has TRBV25-1 and TRBJ2-7, with TRBD2 identical over 8 bases. In germline, CDR1 is MGHDK, CDR2 SYGVNS. Trimming cost V 5 bases and J 0 bases; bases outside gene matches: 6. This CDR3 is built from 15 residues. The chain's CDR3 is CASSPAGGGSYEQYF. The CDR3 DNA follows: TGTGCCAGCAGTCCCGCCGGGGGGGGCTCCTACGAGCAGTACTTC.

The V call is TRBV5-1, the J call TRBJ2-1; 10 bases agree with TRBD2. Trimming at V came to 5 bases and at J to 8 bases, leaving 7 bases not matched to a gene. CDR1 and CDR2 from the germline V gene are SGHRS and YFSETQ. The CDR3 has 14 residues. The CDR3 DNA follows: TGCGCCAGCAGGGTATCAAGCGGGAGGGATGAGCAGTTCTTC. The encoded protein is CASRVSSGRDEQFF.

The genes are TRBV5-4 and TRBJ2-7; 8 bases are shared with TRBD2. V lost 5 bases, J lost 1 base, and 8 bases stayed unmatched. CDR1 and CDR2 (germline): SGHNT, YYREEE (reference sequence). CDR3 size: 15 residues. DNA of the CDR3: TGTGCCAGCAGTCTCGAGGTAGCGGGGTCCTACGAGCAGTACTTC. Its protein product is CASSLEVAGSYEQYF.

A few counts support this clone. The rearrangement links TRBV7-3 to TRBJ2-3; D remains ambiguous. Between the trimmed V and J ends, which lost 0 bases and 1 base, there was a span of 8 bases. Germline CDR1 is SGHTA and CDR2 is FQGTGA. The CDR3 length is 15 residues. CDR3 DNA sequence: TGTGCCAGCAGCTTAACAAAGCTAGGCACAGATACGCAGTATTTT. This translates into CASSLTKLGTDTQYF.

The V call is TRBV10-3, the J call TRBJ2-3; D remains unclear. V was clipped by 2 bases and J by 7 bases, with 4 bases between them. The CDR3 runs to 11 residues. CDR1 is ENHRY, CDR2 SYGVKD, per germline. CDR3 protein: CAISEQYTQYF. The CDR3 region has the DNA TGTGCCATCAGTGAGCAGTATACGCAGTATTTT.

The table lists this clone with a few counts. The V and J genes are TRBV18 and TRBJ2-1, with 11 bases lining up with TRBD2. Germline trimming cut 5 bases from V and 8 bases from J; bases unmatched to any gene: 23. CDR1 is KGHSH and CDR2 is LQKENI in the germline V gene. The CDR3 spans 20 residues. This CDR3 is CASSSYRAGTSGPQSHEQFF. DNA of the CDR3: TGTGCCAGCTCATCTTACAGGGCCGGGACTAGCGGCCCTCAAAGCCATGAGCAGTTCTTC.

This clone was seen more than once but under ten times. The chain uses TRBV7-2 and TRBJ2-7; 13 bases agree with TRBD2. The trim removed 5 bases at V and 4 bases at J, leaving 5 bases unmatched. The CDR3 loop spans 15 amino acids. Germline CDR1 is SGHTA and CDR2 is FQGNSA. CDR3 nucleotide sequence: TGTGCCAGCAGCCAACAGGGACTAGCGGGATACGAGCAGTACTTC. This encodes CASSQQGLAGYEQYF. Together with reference TRBV7-2 and TRBJ2-7, the CDR3 gives the full variable domain: GAGVSQSPSNKVTEKGKDVELRCDPISGHTALYWYRQSLGQGLEFLIYFQGNSAPDKSGLPSDRFSAERTGGSVSTLTIQRTQQEDSAVYLCASSQQGLAGYEQYFGPGTRLTVT.

This clone has just a few counts. This rearrangement joins TRBV29-1 to TRBJ2-1, with D possibly TRBD2 on 6 matching bases. Trimming removed 1 base from V and 0 bases from J, with 13 bases in between. The CDR3 sequence is 16 residues long. Germline V gene lookup returns CDR1 SQVTM and CDR2 ANQGSEA. CDR3 coding DNA: TGCAGCGTTGAAGCGGGAGCTACAAACTCCTACAATGAGCAGTTCTTC. Translating it yields CSVEAGATNSYNEQFF.

The chain uses TRBV27 and TRBJ2-2; possibly TRBD2 for D (8 bases). The germline V gene encodes CDR1 MNHEY and CDR2 SMNVEV (reference sequence). This CDR3 spans 16 amino acids. The V end was cut by 8 bases, the J end by 4 bases, with 20 bases between. The CDR3 loop is CASGRQGSGGTGELFF. The CDR3 DNA is TGTGCCAGCGGGCGACAGGGCAGCGGGGGCACCGGGGAGCTGTTTTTT.

J is TRBJ2-5 and V is TRBV4-3, with 11 bases matching TRBD1. The CDR3 consists of 16 residues. Germline-derived CDR1 and CDR2 are LGHNA and YSLEER. After removal of 1 base from V and 3 bases from J, the junction contained 4 bases not matched to a gene. CDR3: CASSQAAGQGEETQYF. In nucleotides, the CDR3 is TGCGCCAGCAGCCAAGCTGCGGGACAGGGGGAAGAGACCCAGTACTTC.

This clone has just a few counts. The chain recombines TRBV28 with TRBJ1-2, with D possibly being TRBD1 (5 bases). Per the germline V gene, CDR1 is MDHEN and CDR2 is SYDVKM. This CDR3 region has 14 residues. V shed 5 bases and J shed 4 bases, with 14 bases lying between them. CDR3 sequence (DNA): TGTGCCAGCAGTGCGGGACGGCGGGTCTATGGCTACACCTTC. This sequence encodes CASSAGRRVYGYTF.

The chain employs TRBV4-3 and TRBJ2-7; D perhaps matches TRBD2 (5 bases). In germline, CDR1 is LGHNA, CDR2 YSLEER. The CDR3 covers 11 residues. Between the trimmed V and J ends, which lost 1 base and 7 bases, there was a span of 5 bases. The CDR3: CASSQAGEQYF. The CDR3 DNA follows: TGCGCCAGCAGCCAAGCGGGAGAGCAGTACTTC.